This passage covers 5 T cell receptor beta chains from one sample sequenced in a study of lymphopenia after photon versus proton radiotherapy. Clones were sequenced by immunoSEQ multiplex PCR, and TCRdb holds only the in-frame ones, with some missing. The sample comprises 15,000 or so clones, 88% of which are singletons, and about 50% rests with the top ten. The sample in question was peripheral blood, obtained from a patient treated with proton-based radiotherapy. The origin of the receptors is an older woman with cholangiocarcinoma. Some clones in this sample may be carry-over from other donors' samples.

The rearrangement joins TRBV27 to TRBJ2-5, with 9 bases that match TRBD2. Looked up from germline, CDR1 is MNHEY and CDR2 is SMNVEV (reference sequence). V gave up 0 bases and J gave up 5 bases; unmatched junction bases: 7. This CDR3 contains 16 residues. CDR3 sequence: CASSLSGSGRWETQYF. CDR3 bases: TGTGCCAGCAGTTTATCCGGTAGCGGGAGATGGGAGACCCAGTACTTC.

This chain connects TRBV7-9 to TRBJ1-1; 8 bases agree with TRBD1. J gave up 7 bases and V 5 bases, and 9 bases lay outside the gene matches. This CDR3 is 14 amino acids long. The germline gives CDR1 SEHNR, CDR2 FQNEAQ (reference sequence). The CDR3 here is CASSQGQGSYEAFF. As DNA, the CDR3 is TGTGCCAGCAGCCAAGGACAGGGATCGTATGAAGCTTTCTTT. Supplemented by reference TRBV7-9 and TRBJ1-1, the full variable domain reads DTGVSQNPRHKITKRGQNVTFRCDPISEHNRLYWYRQTLGQGPEFLTYFQNEAQLEKSRLLSDRFSAERPKGSFSTLEIQRTEQGDSAMYLCASSQGQGSYEAFFGQGTRLTVV.

J is TRBJ2-7 and V is TRBV7-2; TRBD1 is a possible D gene (6 bases). The CDR3 runs to 12 residues. CDR1 is SGHTA and CDR2 is FQGNSA in the germline V gene. The CDR3 DNA sequence: TGTGCCAGCAGCTTACAACAGGGCCCCCTTTTTGTC. Protein sequence: CASSLQQGPLFV.

This clone was detected only once. The genes are TRBV20-1 and TRBJ2-7; weak D call: TRBD2 (5 bases). V lost 3 bases to trimming and J lost 3 bases, with 6 bases between them. The CDR3 loop spans 11 amino acids. Germline loops: CDR1 DFQATT, CDR2 SNEGSKA (reference sequence). CDR3 nucleotide sequence: TGCAGTGCTAGTCGGGGCTACGAGCAGTACTTC. It is translated as CSASRGYEQYF.

This chain uses TRBV5-1 with TRBJ1-3, with D maybe TRBD1 (5 bases). Germline CDR1 reads SGHRS; CDR2 reads YFSETQ. This CDR3 is built from 17 residues. With 4 bases removed from V and 0 bases from J, the gap between germline ends came to 17 bases. CDR3 nucleotide sequence: TGCGCCAGCAGCCGGGTGGCCACAGGTAGCTCTGGAAACACCATATATTTT. Translating gives CASSRVATGSSGNTIYF.